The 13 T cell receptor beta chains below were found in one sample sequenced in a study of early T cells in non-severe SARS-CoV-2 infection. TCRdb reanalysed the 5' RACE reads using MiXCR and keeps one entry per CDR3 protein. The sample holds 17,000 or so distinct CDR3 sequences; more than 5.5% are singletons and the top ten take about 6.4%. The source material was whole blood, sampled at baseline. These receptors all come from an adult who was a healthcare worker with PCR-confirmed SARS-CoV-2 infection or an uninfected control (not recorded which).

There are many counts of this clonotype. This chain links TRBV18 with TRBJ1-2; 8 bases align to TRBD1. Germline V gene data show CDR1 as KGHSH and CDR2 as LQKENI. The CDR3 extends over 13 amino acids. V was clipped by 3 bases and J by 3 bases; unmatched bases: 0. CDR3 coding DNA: TGTGCCAGCTCACCGGGACAGGACTATGGCTACACCTTC. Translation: CASSPGQDYGYTF.

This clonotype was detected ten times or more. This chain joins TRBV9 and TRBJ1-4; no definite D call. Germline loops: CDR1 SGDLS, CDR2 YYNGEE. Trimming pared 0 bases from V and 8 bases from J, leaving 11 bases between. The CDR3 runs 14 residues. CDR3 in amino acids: CASSVASFGEKLFF. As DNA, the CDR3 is TGTGCCAGCAGCGTAGCTTCGTTCGGAGAAAAACTGTTTTTT. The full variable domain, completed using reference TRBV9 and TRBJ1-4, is DSGVTQTPKHLITATGQRVTLRCSPRSGDLSVYWYQQSLDQGLQFLIQYYNGEERAKGNILERFSAQQFPDLHSELNLSSLELGDSALYFCASSVASFGEKLFFGSGTQLSVL.

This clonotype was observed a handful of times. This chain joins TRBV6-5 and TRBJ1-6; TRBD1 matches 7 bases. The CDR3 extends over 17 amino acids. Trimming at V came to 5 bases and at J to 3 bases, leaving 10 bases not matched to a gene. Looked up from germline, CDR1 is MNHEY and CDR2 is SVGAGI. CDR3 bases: TGTGCCAGCAGTAAAAGGACAGGATTTAGCTATAATTCACCCCTCCACTTT. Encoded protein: CASSKRTGFSYNSPLHF.

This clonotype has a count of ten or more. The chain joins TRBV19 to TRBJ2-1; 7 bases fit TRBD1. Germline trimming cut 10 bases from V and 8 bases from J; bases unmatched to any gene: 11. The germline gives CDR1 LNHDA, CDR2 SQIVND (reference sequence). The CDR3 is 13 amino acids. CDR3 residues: CATNRQGFDEQFF. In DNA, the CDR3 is TGTGCCACTAATCGACAGGGTTTCGATGAGCAGTTCTTC.

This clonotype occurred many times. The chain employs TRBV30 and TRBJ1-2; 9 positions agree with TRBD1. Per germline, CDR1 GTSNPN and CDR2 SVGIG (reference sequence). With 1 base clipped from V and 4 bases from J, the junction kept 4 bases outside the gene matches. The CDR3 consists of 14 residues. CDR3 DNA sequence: TGTGCCTGGAGTGAGGACAGGGGCACCTATGGCTACACCTTC. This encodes CAWSEDRGTYGYTF.

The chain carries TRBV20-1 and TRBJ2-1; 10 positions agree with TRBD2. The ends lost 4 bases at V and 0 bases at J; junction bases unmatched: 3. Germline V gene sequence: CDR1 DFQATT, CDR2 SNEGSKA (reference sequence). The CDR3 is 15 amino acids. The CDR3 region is CSATLAGGSYNEQFF. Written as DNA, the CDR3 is TGCAGTGCTACCTTAGCGGGGGGCTCCTACAATGAGCAGTTCTTC.

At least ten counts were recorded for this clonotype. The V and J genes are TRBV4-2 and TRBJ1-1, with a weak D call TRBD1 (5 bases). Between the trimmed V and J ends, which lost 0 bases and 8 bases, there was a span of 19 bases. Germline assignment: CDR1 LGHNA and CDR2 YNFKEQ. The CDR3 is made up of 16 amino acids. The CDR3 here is CASSQDPGLGYDEAFF. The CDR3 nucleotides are TGTGCCAGCAGCCAAGATCCAGGGTTGGGGTACGACGAAGCTTTCTTT.

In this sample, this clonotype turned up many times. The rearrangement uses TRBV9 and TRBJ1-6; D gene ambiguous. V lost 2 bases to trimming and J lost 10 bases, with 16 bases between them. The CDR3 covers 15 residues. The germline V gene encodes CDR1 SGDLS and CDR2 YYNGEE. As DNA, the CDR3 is TGTGCCAGCAGCGTGGCTGACACGCGGGGATCACCCCTCCACTTT. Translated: CASSVADTRGSPLHF.

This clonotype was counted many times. CDR3 nucleotides: TGTGCCAGCAGCTTAGGTATTCCCCCACACTACGAGCAGTACTTC. Encoded protein: CASSLGIPPHYEQYF. V gene TRBV7-2 combines with J gene TRBJ2-7, with D unclear. V lost 1 base, J lost 3 bases, and 13 bases lay in between. The CDR3 totals 15 residues. The germline V gene has CDR1 SGHTA and CDR2 FQGNSA.

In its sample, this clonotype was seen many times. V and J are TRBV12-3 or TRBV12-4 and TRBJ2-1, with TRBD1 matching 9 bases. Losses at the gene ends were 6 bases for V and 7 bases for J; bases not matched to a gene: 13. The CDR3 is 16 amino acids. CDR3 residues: CASSPRYRGRINEQFF. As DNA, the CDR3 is TGTGCCAGCAGCCCAAGGTACAGGGGGCGCATAAATGAGCAGTTCTTC.

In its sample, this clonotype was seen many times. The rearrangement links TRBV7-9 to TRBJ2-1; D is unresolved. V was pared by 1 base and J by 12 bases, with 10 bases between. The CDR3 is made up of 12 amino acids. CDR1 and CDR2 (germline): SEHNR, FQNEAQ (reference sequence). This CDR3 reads CASSLGLGVQFF. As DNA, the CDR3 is TGTGCCAGCAGCTTAGGATTGGGTGTGCAGTTCTTC.

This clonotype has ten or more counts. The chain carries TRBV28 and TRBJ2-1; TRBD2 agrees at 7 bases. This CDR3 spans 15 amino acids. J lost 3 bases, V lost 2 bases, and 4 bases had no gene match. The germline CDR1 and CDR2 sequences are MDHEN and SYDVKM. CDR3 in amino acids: CASSLAGEGYNEQFF. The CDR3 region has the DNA TGTGCCAGCAGTTTAGCGGGGGAGGGCTACAATGAGCAGTTCTTC.

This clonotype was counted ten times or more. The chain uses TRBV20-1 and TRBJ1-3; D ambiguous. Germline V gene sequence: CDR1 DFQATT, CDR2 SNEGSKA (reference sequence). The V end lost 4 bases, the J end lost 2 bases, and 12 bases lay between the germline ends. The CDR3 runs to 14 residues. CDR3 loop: CSATLPETGNTIYF. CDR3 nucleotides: TGCAGTGCTACGTTGCCCGAAACTGGAAACACCATATATTTT.